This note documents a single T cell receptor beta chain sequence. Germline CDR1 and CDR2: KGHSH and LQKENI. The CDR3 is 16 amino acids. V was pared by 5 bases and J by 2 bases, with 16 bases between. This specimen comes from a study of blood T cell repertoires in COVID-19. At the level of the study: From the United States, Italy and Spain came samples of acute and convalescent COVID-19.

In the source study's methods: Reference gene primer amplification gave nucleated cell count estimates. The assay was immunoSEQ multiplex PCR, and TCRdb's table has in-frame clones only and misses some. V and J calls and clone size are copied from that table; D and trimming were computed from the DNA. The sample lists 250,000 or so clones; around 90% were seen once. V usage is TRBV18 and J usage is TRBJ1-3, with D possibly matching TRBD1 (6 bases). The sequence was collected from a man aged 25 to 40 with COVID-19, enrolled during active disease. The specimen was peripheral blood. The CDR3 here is CASSSEGVMAGNTIYF. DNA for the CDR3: TGTGCCAGCTCATCTGAGGGGGTTATGGCTGGAAACACCATATATTTT.